The 21 T cell receptor beta chains presented below share a single source sample, sequenced in a study of blood T cells in healthy people across ages. Alongside a J-beta primer mix, a sample-barcoded 5' primer served in a second PCR lasting about 7 to 12 cycles. Via MiXCR, TCRdb re-called the 5' RACE reads, giving one row per CDR3 protein. This table has roughly 700,000 distinct CDR3 sequences, 20% to 30% appearing once. The same specimen was also included in a second study, on T cells of mothers and their children.

Sequencing was done on a sample of blood. All receptors come from a boy aged 5-17 years in good health.

This rearrangement joins TRBV4-2 to TRBJ1-6; 7 bases fit TRBD1. V shed 2 bases, J shed 7 bases, and the junction held 5 bases outside the gene matches. CDR3 length: 15 residues. The germline gives CDR1 LGHNA, CDR2 YNFKEQ. The DNA for the CDR3 is TGTGCCAGCAGCCAACCCGGGACAGTCAATTCACCCCTCCACTTT. As protein: CASSQPGTVNSPLHF.

V is TRBV12-3 or TRBV12-4 and J is TRBJ2-3; D not certain. V was pared by 7 bases and J by 4 bases, with 12 bases between. This CDR3 has 13 residues. CDR3 sequence reads: CASTINLPDTQYF. DNA of the CDR3: TGTGCCAGCACCATTAACCTACCAGATACGCAGTATTTT.

V is TRBV20-1 and J is TRBJ2-5, with 12 nucleotides matching TRBD2. Germline values: CDR1 DFQATT, CDR2 SNEGSKA (reference sequence). The trim removed 4 bases at V and 5 bases at J, leaving 11 bases unmatched. This CDR3 has 16 amino acids. Here the CDR3 reads CSATPSGRAGGETQYF. The CDR3 DNA reads as TGCAGTGCTACCCCTAGCGGGAGGGCCGGAGGGGAGACCCAGTACTTC.

In this sample, this clonotype turned up a few times. The rearrangement uses TRBV6-2 or TRBV6-3 and TRBJ2-2; D is unresolved. V was pared by 1 base and J by 4 bases, with 10 bases between. Germline V gene data show CDR1 as MNHEY and CDR2 as SVGEGT. The CDR3 is made up of 15 amino acids. The CDR3 protein is CASSYFPEITGELFF. The CDR3 DNA reads as TGTGCCAGCAGTTACTTCCCTGAAATCACCGGGGAGCTGTTTTTT.

The rearrangement joins TRBV11-3 to TRBJ2-3; D is possibly TRBD2 (6 bases). This CDR3 comprises 15 residues. Germline V gene sequence: CDR1 SGHNT, CDR2 YENEEA. The V end lost 5 bases, the J end lost 2 bases, and 14 bases lay between the germline ends. CDR3: CASSQTGVVTDTQYF. Written as DNA, the CDR3 is TGTGCCAGCAGCCAGACGGGAGTTGTCACAGATACGCAGTATTTT.

V and J are TRBV6-2 or TRBV6-3 and TRBJ2-7; possible D gene TRBD1, 6 bases. V was trimmed by 6 bases and J by 2 bases, leaving 17 bases between them. CDR1 and CDR2 (germline): MNHEY, SVGEGT. The CDR3 has 15 amino acids. The CDR3 DNA sequence: TGTGCCAGCAGCCCATTCGGGACACCAACCTACGAGCAGTACTTC. Translating it yields CASSPFGTPTYEQYF.

This sequence joins TRBV29-1 and TRBJ2-4; perhaps TRBD1 as D (6 bases). Germline V lookup: CDR1 SQVTM, CDR2 ANQGSEA. The CDR3 spans 18 residues. V was pared by 4 bases and J by 0 bases, with 22 bases between. The CDR3 bases are TGCAGCGTTGTGTTCAGGGGTGGATTGGAAGGAGCCAAAAACATTCAGTACTTC. Translating it yields CSVVFRGGLEGAKNIQYF.

In this sample, this clonotype turned up a few times. The J gene is TRBJ2-7, the V gene TRBV5-1; D remains unclear. The ends were cut back, 4 bases at V and 0 bases at J, with 14 bases in the middle. Germline-derived CDR1 and CDR2 are SGHRS and YFSETQ. CDR3 length: 15 residues. DNA for the CDR3: TGCGCCAGCAGCCCCCCCCAATTCGGCTCCTACGAGCAGTACTTC. Protein: CASSPPQFGSYEQYF.

This clonotype was counted a few times. The CDR3 region has the DNA TGTGCCAGCAGACGATCGACAGAGTATGGCTACACCTTC. It specifies CASRRSTEYGYTF. The rearrangement uses TRBV28 and TRBJ1-2, with D perhaps matching TRBD1 (5 bases). V was trimmed by 6 bases and J by 5 bases, leaving 13 bases between them. CDR3 size: 13 residues. The germline gives CDR1 MDHEN, CDR2 SYDVKM.

In this sample, this clonotype turned up a few times. The rearrangement uses TRBV7-9 and TRBJ2-6, with 8 bases lining up with TRBD1. This CDR3 is built from 19 residues. V lost 4 bases and J lost 0; bases outside the gene matches: 11. Per germline, CDR1 SEHNR and CDR2 FQNEAQ (reference sequence). The CDR3 nucleotides are TGTGCCAGCAGCTCCCTCCAGGGGGCCCGTCTCTCTGGGGCCAACGTCCTGACTTTC. Amino acids: CASSSLQGARLSGANVLTF.

CDR3 protein: CASKEGSYNEQFF. CDR3 bases: TGTGCCAGCAAAGAGGGTTCCTACAATGAGCAGTTCTTC. This sequence joins TRBV2 and TRBJ2-5, with D possibly TRBD2 on 5 matching bases. The J call may be in error: the DNA end matches TRBJ2-1 better. The CDR3 has 13 amino acids. Per germline, CDR1 SNHLY and CDR2 FYNNEI.

Written as DNA, the CDR3 is TGTGCCAGCAGCTCTTTGCGCAACACAGATACGCAGTATTTT. It translates to CASSSLRNTDTQYF. The chain combines TRBV11-3 with TRBJ2-3; D unclear. Deletions cut 4 bases from V and 2 bases from J, with 10 bases between. This CDR3 has 14 amino acids. Germline CDR1 is SGHNT and CDR2 is YENEEA.

CDR3 nucleotide sequence: TGTGCCAGTAGTATAGTTCAGGGCCACCAGCCCCAGCATTTT. Its protein is CASSIVQGHQPQHF. V gene TRBV19 combines with J gene TRBJ1-5; the D gene is possibly TRBD1 (5 bases). The CDR3 extends over 14 amino acids. The germline CDR1 and CDR2 sequences are LNHDA and SQIVND (reference sequence). V was trimmed by 1 base and J by 7 bases, leaving 11 bases between them.

The chain employs TRBV6-5 and TRBJ2-2; 7 nucleotides match TRBD1. V lost 9 bases to trimming and J lost 2 bases; unmatched junction nucleotides: 9. The CDR3 consists of 15 residues. Germline-derived CDR1 and CDR2 are MNHEY and SVGAGI. Written as DNA, the CDR3 is TGTGCCAGTTCCCCTGAGGGGGCTAACACCGGGGAGCTGTTTTTT. It yields the protein CASSPEGANTGELFF.

The V and J genes are TRBV28 and TRBJ1-2; possibly TRBD1 for D (5 bases). Germline CDR1 and CDR2: MDHEN and SYDVKM. V lost 1 base to trimming and J lost 3 bases, with 15 bases between them. The CDR3 length is 16 residues. CDR3 sequence: CASSLSDSPLYYGYTF. In nucleotides, the CDR3 is TGTGCCAGCAGTTTATCAGACAGCCCGCTATACTATGGCTACACCTTC.

In this sample, this clonotype turned up a few times. This chain uses TRBV7-9 with TRBJ2-1, with D maybe TRBD2 (5 bases). Trimming took off 5 bases at V and 1 base at J, with 15 bases between the two ends. There are 16 residues in the CDR3. Germline CDR1 and CDR2: SEHNR and FQNEAQ (reference sequence). The CDR3 spells CASSPRNSGSYNEQFF. CDR3 DNA sequence: TGTGCCAGCAGCCCAAGAAACAGCGGATCCTACAATGAGCAGTTCTTC.

The chain uses TRBV6-5 and TRBJ2-5, with D maybe TRBD2 (6 bases). The DNA end favors TRBJ2-1, so the J call may be wrong. Germline CDR1 is MNHEY and CDR2 is SVGAGI. CDR3 length: 15 amino acids. This chain's CDR3 is CASRRLVGNYNEQFF. CDR3 sequence (DNA): TGTGCCAGCAGGCGACTAGTTGGGAACTACAATGAGCAGTTCTTC.

The V gene is TRBV24-1, the J gene TRBJ2-4; unclear D gene. CDR3 length: 14 residues. V was clipped by 5 bases and J by 8 bases, with 15 bases between them. Germline V gene lookup returns CDR1 KGHDR and CDR2 SFDVKD. CDR3 residues: CATSADPPKDIQYF. As DNA, the CDR3 is TGTGCCACCAGTGCTGACCCTCCCAAGGACATTCAGTACTTC.

In its sample, this clonotype was seen a few times. The chain combines TRBV24-1 with TRBJ2-3, with 9 bases identical to TRBD2. CDR3 length equals 17 residues. Germline CDR1 KGHDR, CDR2 SFDVKD. Trimming removed 3 bases from V and 5 bases from J; junction bases left unmatched: 11. The DNA of the CDR3 is TGTGCCACCAGTGATAACTTAGCGGGGGAGCGAGGAGATACGCAGTATTTT. Encoded protein: CATSDNLAGERGDTQYF.

This clonotype occurred a few times. This rearrangement joins TRBV2 to TRBJ2-7; TRBD1 might be the D (6 bases). With the DNA end fitting TRBJ2-5 better, the J assignment may be wrong. Germline assignment: CDR1 SNHLY and CDR2 FYNNEI. The CDR3 has 15 amino acids. The CDR3 here is CASRKNTGIGETQYF. DNA for the CDR3: TGTGCCAGCAGGAAAAATACAGGGATCGGGGAGACCCAGTACTTC.

On this clonotype itself: One junction end disagrees with the germline gene, perhaps due to a read error. The chain has TRBV7-9 and TRBJ1-2, with unresolved D. Germline CDR1 reads SEHNR; CDR2 reads FQNEAQ (reference sequence). The CDR3 runs to 11 residues. CDR3 residues: CASSPLDGYTF. In nucleotides, the CDR3 is TGTGCCAGCAGCCCCCTTGATGGTTACACCTTC.